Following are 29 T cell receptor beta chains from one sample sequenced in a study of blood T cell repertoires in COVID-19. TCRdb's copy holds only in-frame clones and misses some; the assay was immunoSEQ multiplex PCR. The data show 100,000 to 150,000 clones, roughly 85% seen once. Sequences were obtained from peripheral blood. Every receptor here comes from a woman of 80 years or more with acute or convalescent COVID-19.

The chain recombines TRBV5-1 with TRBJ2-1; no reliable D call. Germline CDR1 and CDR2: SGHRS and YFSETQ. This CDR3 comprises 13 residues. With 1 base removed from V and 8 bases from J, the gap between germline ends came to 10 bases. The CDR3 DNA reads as TGCGCCAGCAGCTTGTTCCCTGCGGATGAGCAGTTCTTC. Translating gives CASSLFPADEQFF.

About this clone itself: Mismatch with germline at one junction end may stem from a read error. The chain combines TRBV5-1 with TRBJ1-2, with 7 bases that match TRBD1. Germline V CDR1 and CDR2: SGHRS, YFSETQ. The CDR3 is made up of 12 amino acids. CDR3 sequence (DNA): TGCGCCAGCAGCCTTAGGGGGACAGAATTATCCTTC. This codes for CASSLRGTELSF.

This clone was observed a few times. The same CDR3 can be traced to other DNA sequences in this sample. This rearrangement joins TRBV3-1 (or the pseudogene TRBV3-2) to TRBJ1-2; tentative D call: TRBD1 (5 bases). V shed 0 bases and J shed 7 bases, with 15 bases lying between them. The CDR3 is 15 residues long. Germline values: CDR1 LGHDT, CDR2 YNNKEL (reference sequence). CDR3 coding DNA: TGTGCCAGCAGCCAAGATAATAGGGGATCCGGTGGCTACACCTTC. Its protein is CASSQDNRGSGGYTF.

The CDR3, as DNA: TGTGCCAGCAGTGCAACCAGGGGTAACACTGAAGCTTTCTTT. It encodes CASSATRGNTEAFF. The rearrangement uses TRBV6-4 and TRBJ1-1; maybe TRBD1 (6 bases). This CDR3 has 14 residues. V lost 4 bases, J lost 2 bases, and 11 bases lay in between. Germline V CDR1 and CDR2: MRHNA, SNTAGT.

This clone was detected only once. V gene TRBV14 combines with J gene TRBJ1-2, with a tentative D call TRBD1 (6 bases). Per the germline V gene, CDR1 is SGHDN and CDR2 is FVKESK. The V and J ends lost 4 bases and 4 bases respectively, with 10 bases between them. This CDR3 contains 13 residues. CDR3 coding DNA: TGTGCCAGCAGCCCCCAGACAGGCTATGGCTACACCTTC. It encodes CASSPQTGYGYTF.

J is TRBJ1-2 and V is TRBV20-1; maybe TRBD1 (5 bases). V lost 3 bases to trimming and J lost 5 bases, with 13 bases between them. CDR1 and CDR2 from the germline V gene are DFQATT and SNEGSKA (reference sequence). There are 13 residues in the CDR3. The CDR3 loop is CSASAGRDYGYTF. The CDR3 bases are TGCAGTGCTAGTGCAGGGCGTGATTATGGCTACACCTTC.

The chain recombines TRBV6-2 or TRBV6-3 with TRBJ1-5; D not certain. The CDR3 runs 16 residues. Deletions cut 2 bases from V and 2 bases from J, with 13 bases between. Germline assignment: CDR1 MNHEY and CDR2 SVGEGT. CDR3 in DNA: TGTGCCAGCAGTTACGGTGACCCAGGCCGCAATCAGCCCCAGCATTTT. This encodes CASSYGDPGRNQPQHF.

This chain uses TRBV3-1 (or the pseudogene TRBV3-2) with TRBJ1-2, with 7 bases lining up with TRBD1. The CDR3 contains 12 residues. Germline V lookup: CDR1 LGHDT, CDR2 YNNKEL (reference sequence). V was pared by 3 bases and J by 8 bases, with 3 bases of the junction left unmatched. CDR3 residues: CASSQDRPGYTF. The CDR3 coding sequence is TGTGCCAGCAGCCAGGACAGGCCCGGCTACACCTTC.

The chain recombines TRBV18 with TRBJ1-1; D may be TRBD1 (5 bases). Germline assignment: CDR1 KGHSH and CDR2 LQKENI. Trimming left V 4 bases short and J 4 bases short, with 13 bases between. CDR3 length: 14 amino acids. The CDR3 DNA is TGTGCCAGCTCACTCCAGGGAGGCGCCACTGAAGCTTTCTTT. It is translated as CASSLQGGATEAFF.

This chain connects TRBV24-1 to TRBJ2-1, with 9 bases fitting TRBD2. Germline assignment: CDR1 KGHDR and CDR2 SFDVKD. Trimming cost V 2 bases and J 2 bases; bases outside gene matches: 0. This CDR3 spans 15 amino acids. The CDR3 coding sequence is TGTGCCACCAGTGATTCTAGCGGGGCCTACAATGAGCAGTTCTTC. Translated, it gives CATSDSSGAYNEQFF.

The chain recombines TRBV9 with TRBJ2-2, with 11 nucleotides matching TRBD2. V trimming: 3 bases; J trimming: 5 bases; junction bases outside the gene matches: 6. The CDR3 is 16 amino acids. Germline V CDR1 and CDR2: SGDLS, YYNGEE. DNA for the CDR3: TGTGCCAGCAGCGCTCGAGTAGCGGGGGGGACCGGGGAGCTGTTTTTT. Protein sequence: CASSARVAGGTGELFF. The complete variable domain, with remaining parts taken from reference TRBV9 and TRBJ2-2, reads DSGVTQTPKHLITATGQRVTLRCSPRSGDLSVYWYQQSLDQGLQFLIQYYNGEERAKGNILERFSAQQFPDLHSELNLSSLELGDSALYFCASSARVAGGTGELFFGEGSRLTVL.

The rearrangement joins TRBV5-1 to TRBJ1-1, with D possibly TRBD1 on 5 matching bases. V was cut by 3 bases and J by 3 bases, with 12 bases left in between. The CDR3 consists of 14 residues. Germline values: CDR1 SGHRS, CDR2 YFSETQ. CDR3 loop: CASSSDWGYTEAFF. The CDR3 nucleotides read TGCGCCAGCAGCTCCGACTGGGGCTACACTGAAGCTTTCTTT.

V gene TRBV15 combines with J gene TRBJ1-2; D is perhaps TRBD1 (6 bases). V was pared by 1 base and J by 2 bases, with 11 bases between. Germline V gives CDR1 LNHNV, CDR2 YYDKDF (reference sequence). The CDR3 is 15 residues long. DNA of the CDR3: TGTGCCACCAGCAGAGGGGTCGACAGGAACTATGGCTACACCTTC. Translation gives CATSRGVDRNYGYTF.

CDR3 residues: CASTSNGAGGEKLFF. In DNA, the CDR3 is TGTGCCAGTACCTCCAACGGAGCAGGAGGGGAAAAACTGTTTTTT. The genes are TRBV19 and TRBJ1-4; unclear D gene. The V gene lost 7 bases and the J gene lost 8 bases, with 20 bases spanning the gap. The length of the CDR3 is 15 residues. Germline CDR1 and CDR2: LNHDA and SQIVND (reference sequence).

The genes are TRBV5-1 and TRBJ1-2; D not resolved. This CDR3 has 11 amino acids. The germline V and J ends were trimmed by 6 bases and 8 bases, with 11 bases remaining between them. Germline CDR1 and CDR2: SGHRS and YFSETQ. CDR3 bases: TGCGCCAGCATGCAAATGGAGGGCTACACCTTC. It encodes CASMQMEGYTF.

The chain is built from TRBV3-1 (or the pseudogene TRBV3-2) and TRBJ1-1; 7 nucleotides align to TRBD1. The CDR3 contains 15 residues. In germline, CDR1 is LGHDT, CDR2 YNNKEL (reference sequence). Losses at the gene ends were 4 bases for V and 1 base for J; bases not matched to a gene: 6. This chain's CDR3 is CASSPPGQPNTEAFF. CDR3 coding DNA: TGTGCCAGCAGCCCCCCGGGACAGCCGAACACTGAAGCTTTCTTT.

The CDR3 sequence: CATRMDRLKGGYTF. In nucleotides, the CDR3 is TGTGCCACCAGAATGGACAGGCTTAAGGGTGGCTACACCTTC. The chain employs TRBV15 and TRBJ1-2; 7 nucleotides line up with TRBD1. The CDR3 spans 14 residues. Germline trimming cut 6 bases from V and 7 bases from J; bases unmatched to any gene: 11. Germline CDR1 LNHNV, CDR2 YYDKDF (reference sequence). The full variable domain, in which reference TRBV15 and TRBJ1-2 provide the parts outside the CDR3, is DAMVIQNPRYQVTQFGKPVTLSCSQTLNHNVMYWYQQKSSQAPKLLFHYYDKDFNNEADTPDNFQSRRPNTSFCFLDIRSPGLGDTAMYLCATRMDRLKGGYTFGSGTRLTVV.

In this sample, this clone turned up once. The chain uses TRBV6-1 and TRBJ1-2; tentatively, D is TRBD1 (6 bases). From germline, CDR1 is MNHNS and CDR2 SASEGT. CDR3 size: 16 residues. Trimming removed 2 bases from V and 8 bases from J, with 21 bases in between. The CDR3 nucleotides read TGTGCCAGCAGTGAAAAAACAGGGAGGGAAGGGAAGGGCTACACCTTC. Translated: CASSEKTGREGKGYTF.

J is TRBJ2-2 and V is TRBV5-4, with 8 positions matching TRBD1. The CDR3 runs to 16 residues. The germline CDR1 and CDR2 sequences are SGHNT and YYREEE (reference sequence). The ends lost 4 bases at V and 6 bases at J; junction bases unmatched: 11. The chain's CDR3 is CASSLQGALIAGELFF. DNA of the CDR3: TGTGCCAGCAGCCTTCAGGGGGCGCTTATAGCCGGGGAGCTGTTTTTT.

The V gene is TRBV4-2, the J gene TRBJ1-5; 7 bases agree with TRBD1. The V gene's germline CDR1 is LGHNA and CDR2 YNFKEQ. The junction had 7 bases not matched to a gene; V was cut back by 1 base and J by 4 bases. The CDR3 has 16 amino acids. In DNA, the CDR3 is TGTGCCAGCAGCCAAGGACCGGGACAGAGTAATCAGCCCCAGCATTTT. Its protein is CASSQGPGQSNQPQHF.

CDR3 sequence reads: CSVCETGPNQPQHF. CDR3 nucleotides: TGCAGCGTTTGTGAGACAGGGCCGAATCAGCCCCAGCATTTT. V usage is TRBV29-1 and J usage is TRBJ1-5; TRBD1 aligns across 7 bases. CDR3 length: 14 residues. Trimming took 5 bases from V and 4 from J; bases not matched to a gene: 8. The germline V gene encodes CDR1 SQVTM and CDR2 ANQGSEA. Filled out from reference TRBV29-1 and TRBJ1-5, the complete variable domain reads SAVISQKPSRDICQRGTSLTIQCQVDSQVTMMFWYRQQPGQSLTLIATANQGSEATYESGFVIDKFPISRPNLTFSTLTVSNMSPEDSSIYLCSVCETGPNQPQHFGDGTRLSIL.

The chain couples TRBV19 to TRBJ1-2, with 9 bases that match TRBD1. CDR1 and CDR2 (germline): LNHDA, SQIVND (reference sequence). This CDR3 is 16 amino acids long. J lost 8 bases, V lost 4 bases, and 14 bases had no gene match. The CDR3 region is CASSKISGQGVFGYTF. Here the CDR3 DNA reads TGTGCCAGTAGTAAAATATCGGGACAGGGTGTGTTCGGCTACACCTTC.

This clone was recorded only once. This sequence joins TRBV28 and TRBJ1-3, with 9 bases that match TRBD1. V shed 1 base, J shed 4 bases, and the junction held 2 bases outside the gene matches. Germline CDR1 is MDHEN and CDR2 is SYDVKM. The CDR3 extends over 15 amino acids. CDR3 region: CASSLSGTGGNTIYF. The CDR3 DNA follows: TGTGCCAGCAGTTTATCCGGGACAGGGGGAAACACCATATATTTT.

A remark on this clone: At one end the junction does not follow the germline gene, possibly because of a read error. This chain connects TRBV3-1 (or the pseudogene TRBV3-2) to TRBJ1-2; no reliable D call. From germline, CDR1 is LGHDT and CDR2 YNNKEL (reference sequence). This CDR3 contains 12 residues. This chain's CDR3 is CASSQSKYGYTF. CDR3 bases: TGTGCCAGCAGCCAGTCTAAATATGGCTACACCTTC.

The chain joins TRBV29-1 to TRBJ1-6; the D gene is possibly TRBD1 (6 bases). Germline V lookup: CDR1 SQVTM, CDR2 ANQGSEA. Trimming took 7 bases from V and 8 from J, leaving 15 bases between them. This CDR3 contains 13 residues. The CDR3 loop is CSARLDSYSPLHF. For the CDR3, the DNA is TGCAGCGCCCGCTTGGACAGCTATTCACCCCTCCACTTT.

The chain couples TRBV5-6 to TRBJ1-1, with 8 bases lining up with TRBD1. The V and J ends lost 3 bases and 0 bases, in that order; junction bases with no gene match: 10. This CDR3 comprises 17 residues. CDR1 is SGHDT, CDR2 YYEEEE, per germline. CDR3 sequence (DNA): TGTGCCAGCAGCTCAAACACGGACAGGGCTATGAACACTGAAGCTTTCTTT. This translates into CASSSNTDRAMNTEAFF.

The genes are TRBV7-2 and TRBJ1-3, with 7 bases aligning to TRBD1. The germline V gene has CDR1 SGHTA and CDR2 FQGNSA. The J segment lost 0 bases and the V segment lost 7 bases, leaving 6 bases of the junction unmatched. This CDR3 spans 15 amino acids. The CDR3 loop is CASTRDSHSGNTIYF. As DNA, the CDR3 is TGTGCCAGCACAAGGGACAGCCACTCTGGAAACACCATATATTTT.

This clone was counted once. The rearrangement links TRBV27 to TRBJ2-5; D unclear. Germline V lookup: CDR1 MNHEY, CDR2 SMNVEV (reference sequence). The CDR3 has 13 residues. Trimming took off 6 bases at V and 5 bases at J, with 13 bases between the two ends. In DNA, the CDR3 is TGTGCCAGCAGGGCGGTAGTACGGGAGACCCAGTACTTC. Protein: CASRAVVRETQYF.

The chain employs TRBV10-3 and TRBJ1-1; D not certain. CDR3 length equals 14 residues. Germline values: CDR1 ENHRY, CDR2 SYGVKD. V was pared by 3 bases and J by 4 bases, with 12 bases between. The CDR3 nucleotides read TGTGCCATCAGTGACTTTGTACAGAGCACTGAAGCTTTCTTT. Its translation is CAISDFVQSTEAFF.